These T cell receptor beta chains were read from a single sample in a study of T cells after yellow fever vaccination. Each CDR3 protein is one row after TCRdb ran MiXCR on the 5' RACE reads. The sample has 110,000 to 150,000 distinct CDR3 sequences, about 7% seen once. The material was CD4+ T cells sorted from PBMCs, obtained 10 days after the yellow fever booster vaccination. All receptors come from a man under 40 who received the YFV17D yellow fever vaccine. Each CDR3 is given with its conserved first and last residue. D genes are given only for firm matches. Rows give clone size only sometimes, using once, few, many, or a class for an expanded clone.

CDR3 length | clone size | D gene | J gene | V gene | CDR3 DNA | CDR3 protein
16 | many | TRBD2 | TRBJ2-3 | TRBV20-1 | TGCAGTGCTAGAGTAGCGGGAGGCCCTGTAACAGATACGCAGTATTTT | CSARVAGGPVTDTQYF
13 | many | NA | TRBJ2-3 | TRBV7-3 | TGTGCCAGCAGCTTTGGGTCCACAGATACGCAGTATTTT | CASSFGSTDTQYF
12 | many | NA | TRBJ1-1 | TRBV28 | TGTGCCAGCCGAGTACCGAACACTGAAGCTTTCTTT | CASRVPNTEAFF
20 | many | NA | TRBJ2-3 | TRBV6-2/TRBV6-3 | TGTGCCAGCAGTTACTCGGGCCCGTCCGCGCGGGAATATGACACAGATACGCAGTATTTT | CASSYSGPSAREYDTDTQYF
14 | many | NA | TRBJ2-3 | TRBV14 | TGTGCCAGCAGCCAAGTCCCGAGCACAGATACGCAGTATTTT | CASSQVPSTDTQYF
16 | NA | TRBD2 | TRBJ2-3 | TRBV20-1 | TGCTGTGCTGAGGCCGTAGCGGGAGGGACCACAGATACGCAGTATTTT | CCAEAVAGGTTDTQYF
14 | NA | NA | TRBJ2-1 | TRBV30 | TGTGCCTGGAAAGTGTACGGGACGGTAGCGGAGCAGTTCTTC | CAWKVYGTVAEQFF
17 | many | TRBD1 | TRBJ2-3 | TRBV3-1 | TGTGCCAGCAGCCAAGATAAGAACAGGGGCTCCACAGATACGCAGTATTTT | CASSQDKNRGSTDTQYF
15 | many | TRBD2 | TRBJ2-1 | TRBV12-3/TRBV12-4 | TGTGCCAGCAGTTTAGCTAGCGGGGATGGGAATGAGCAGTTCTTC | CASSLASGDGNEQFF
15 | many | TRBD2 | TRBJ2-7 | TRBV20-1 | TGCAGTGCTAGAAGCACGGGACTAGTCCGGGGCGAGCAGTACTTC | CSARSTGLVRGEQYF
18 | NA | NA | TRBJ2-3 | TRBV15 | TGTGCCACCAGCAGAGACCGGTGGTCGGGAGTAATGGCAGATACGCAGTATTTT | CATSRDRWSGVMADTQYF
17 | many | TRBD2 | TRBJ2-1 | TRBV5-1 | TGCGCCAGCAGCCACCCGCTAGCGGGTAGCTCCTACAATGAGCAGTTCTTC | CASSHPLAGSSYNEQFF
10 | many | NA | TRBJ2-3 | TRBV20-1 | TGCAGTGCTAGAGGAGGCCCGCAGTATTTT | CSARGGPQYF
15 | few | NA | TRBJ2-1 | TRBV6-5 | TGTGCCAGCAGTTACTCCCCTGGAGGGGGCAGTGAGCAGTTCTTC | CASSYSPGGGSEQFF
15 | many | TRBD1 | TRBJ2-2 | TRBV5-5 | TGTGCCAGCAGCTTTCAGGGGGCTCAGACCGGGGAGCTGTTTTTT | CASSFQGAQTGELFF
14 | many | TRBD2 | TRBJ2-1 | TRBV20-1 | TGCAGTGCTAGAAGCGGGAGGGCAGGAAATGAGCAGTTCTTC | CSARSGRAGNEQFF
15 | many | NA | TRBJ2-1 | TRBV5-4 | TGTGCCAGCAGCTTACCACAGGGCAGAAACAATGAGCAGTTCTTC | CASSLPQGRNNEQFF
13 | many | NA | TRBJ2-2 | TRBV20-1 | TGCAGTGCTAGGGAGACTCTCTCCGGGGAGCTGTTTTTT | CSARETLSGELFF
13 | few | NA | TRBJ2-7 | TRBV5-4 | TGTGCCAGCAGCTTGGGACCCCCAGGGGAGCAGTACTTC | CASSLGPPGEQYF
15 | few | NA | TRBJ2-3 | TRBV7-2 | TGTGCCAGCAGCGTCGGACCACCCATACAGTATACGCAGTATTTT | CASSVGPPIQYTQYF
14 | many | NA | TRBJ1-1 | TRBV7-3 | TGTGCCAGCAGCCGGGGGGGGGGACCCTCTGAAGCTTTCTTT | CASSRGGGPSEAFF
13 | many | NA | TRBJ2-7 | TRBV12-3/TRBV12-4 | TGTGCCAGCAGTCCCGGACAAAAAGGCGAGCAGTACTTC | CASSPGQKGEQYF
15 | many | TRBD1 | TRBJ1-5 | TRBV6-1 | TGTGCCAGCAGCCCCTCCGGACAGGCTGATCAGCCCCAGCATTTT | CASSPSGQADQPQHF
13 | few | TRBD2 | TRBJ2-2 | TRBV20-1 | TGCAGTGCTAGACGCGGGAGGTTGTGGGAGCTGTTTTTT | CSARRGRLWELFF
11 | many | NA | TRBJ1-4 | TRBV29-1 | TGCAGCGGAGGCTCGGGTGAAAAACTGTTTTTT | CSGGSGEKLFF
14 | many | NA | TRBJ2-2 | TRBV5-1 | TGCGCCAGCAGCCTAAACAGCGGCACCGGGGAGCTGTTTTTT | CASSLNSGTGELFF
15 | few | TRBD1 | TRBJ2-7 | TRBV7-2 | TGTGCCAGCAGCACACCAGACAGGGGACACTACGAGCAGTACTTC | CASSTPDRGHYEQYF
15 | few | TRBD2 | TRBJ2-7 | TRBV7-2 | TGTGCCAGCAGCTTAGAGGGCGGGAGGTCCTACGAGCAGTACTTC | CASSLEGGRSYEQYF
15 | many | NA | TRBJ1-1 | TRBV11-2 | TGTGCCAGCAGCTTAGATCAGTTCCTGAGGACTGAAGCTTTCTTT | CASSLDQFLRTEAFF
13 | many | NA | TRBJ1-2 | TRBV5-1 | TGCGCCAGCAGCTTGGATCTCGTCTATGGCTACACCTTC | CASSLDLVYGYTF
17 | many | TRBD2 | TRBJ2-1 | TRBV27 | TGTGCCAGCACCAGATTACCAACTAGCGATACCTACAATGAGCAGTTCTTC | CASTRLPTSDTYNEQFF
16 | many | NA | TRBJ2-2 | TRBV28 | TGTGCCAGCAGTTCAATCCCGCCCGGGACTGCCGGGGAGCTGTTTTTT | CASSSIPPGTAGELFF
15 | many | NA | TRBJ1-2 | TRBV30 | TGTGCCTGGAGCCCGGGGAGGACGATCTACTATGGCTACACCTTC | CAWSPGRTIYYGYTF
12 | NA | NA | TRBJ1-2 | TRBV7-2 | TGTGCCAGCAGCTTATGGACAGATGGCTACACCTTC | CASSLWTDGYTF
15 | many | TRBD2 | TRBJ2-1 | TRBV9 | TGTGCCAGCAGCGTAACCGGGACTAGGAGTGGAGAGCAGTTCTTC | CASSVTGTRSGEQFF
15 | many | NA | TRBJ2-6 | TRBV5-1 | TGCGCCAGCAGCTTGGAACCCCCTGGGGCCAACGTCCTGACTTTC | CASSLEPPGANVLTF
13 | many | TRBD1 | TRBJ1-2 | TRBV4-3 | TGCGCCAGCAGCCAGGGACAGTTCTATGGCTACACCTTC | CASSQGQFYGYTF
13 | many | NA | TRBJ2-3 | TRBV5-1 | TGCGCCAGCAGCAGGGGCCGAGCAGATACGCAGTATTTT | CASSRGRADTQYF
16 | many | NA | TRBJ2-2 | TRBV12-3/TRBV12-4 | TGTGCCAGCAGTTTGCCGCAAGAGGCCTACACCGGGGAGCTGTTTTTT | CASSLPQEAYTGELFF
14 | many | NA | TRBJ1-5 | TRBV20-1 | TGCAGTGCTAGAGCACCTGGGACCTCTCAGCCCCAGCATTTT | CSARAPGTSQPQHF
13 | many | NA | TRBJ2-2 | TRBV6-1 | TGTGCCAGCAGGAACAGGTGGCCCGGGGAGCTGTTTTTT | CASRNRWPGELFF
16 | NA | NA | TRBJ1-1 | TRBV12-3/TRBV12-4 | TGTGCCAGCAGTTTCGCTTTAGGCGCCATGAACACTGAAGCTTTCTTT | CASSFALGAMNTEAFF
15 | many | NA | TRBJ2-1 | TRBV20-1 | TGCAGTGCTAGAGATGACAGGACTCCTAGCGGTGAGCAGTTCTTC | CSARDDRTPSGEQFF
14 | many | NA | TRBJ2-1 | TRBV5-1 | TGCGCCAGCAGCTTGGGGCAGCGGAACAATGAGCAGTTCTTC | CASSLGQRNNEQFF